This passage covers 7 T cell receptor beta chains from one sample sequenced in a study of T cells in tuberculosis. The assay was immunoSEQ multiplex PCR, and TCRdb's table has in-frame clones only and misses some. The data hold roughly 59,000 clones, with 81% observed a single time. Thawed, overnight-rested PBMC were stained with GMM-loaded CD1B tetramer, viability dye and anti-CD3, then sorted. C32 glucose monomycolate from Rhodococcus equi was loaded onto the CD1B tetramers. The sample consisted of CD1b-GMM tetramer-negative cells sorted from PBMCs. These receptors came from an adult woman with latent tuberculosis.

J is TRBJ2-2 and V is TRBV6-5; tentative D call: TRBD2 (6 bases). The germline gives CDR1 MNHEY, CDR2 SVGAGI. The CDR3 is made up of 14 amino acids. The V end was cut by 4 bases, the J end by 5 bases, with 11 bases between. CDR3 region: CASSLDYSTGELFF. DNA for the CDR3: TGTGCCAGCAGTTTGGACTATTCAACCGGGGAGCTGTTTTTT.

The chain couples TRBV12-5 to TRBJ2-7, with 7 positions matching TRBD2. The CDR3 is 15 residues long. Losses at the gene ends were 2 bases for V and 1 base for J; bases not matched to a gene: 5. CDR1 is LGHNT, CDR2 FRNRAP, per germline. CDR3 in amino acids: CASGLPSGRSYEQYF. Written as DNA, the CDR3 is TGTGCTAGTGGTTTGCCTAGCGGCCGATCCTACGAGCAGTACTTC.

CDR3 in DNA: TGTGCCAGCAGCTTACTAGCGGGACCCTACGAGCAGTACTTC. Its protein is CASSLLAGPYEQYF. The rearrangement joins TRBV7-9 to TRBJ2-7; 9 bases are a match to TRBD2. Germline-derived CDR1 and CDR2 are SEHNR and FQNEAQ (reference sequence). This CDR3 region has 14 residues. Trimming removed 2 bases from V and 2 bases from J; junction bases left unmatched: 1. Based on the CDR3 plus reference TRBV7-9 and TRBJ2-7, the full variable domain is DTGVSQNPRHKITKRGQNVTFRCDPISEHNRLYWYRQTLGQGPEFLTYFQNEAQLEKSRLLSDRFSAERPKGSFSTLEIQRTEQGDSAMYLCASSLLAGPYEQYFGPGTRLTVT.

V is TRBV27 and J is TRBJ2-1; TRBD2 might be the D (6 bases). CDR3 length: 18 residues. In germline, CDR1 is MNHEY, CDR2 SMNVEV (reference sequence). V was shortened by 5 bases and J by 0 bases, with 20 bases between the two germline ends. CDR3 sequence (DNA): TGTGCCAGCAGTCCAACACCCGTAGGTAGCGGCTCCTACAATGAGCAGTTCTTC. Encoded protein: CASSPTPVGSGSYNEQFF.

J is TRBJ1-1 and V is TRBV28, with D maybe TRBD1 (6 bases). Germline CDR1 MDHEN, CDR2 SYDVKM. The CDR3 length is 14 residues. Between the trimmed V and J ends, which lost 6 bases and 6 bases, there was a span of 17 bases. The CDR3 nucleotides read TGTGCCAGCAGATCTAGAACGGGACATTCTGAAGCTTTCTTT. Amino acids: CASRSRTGHSEAFF.

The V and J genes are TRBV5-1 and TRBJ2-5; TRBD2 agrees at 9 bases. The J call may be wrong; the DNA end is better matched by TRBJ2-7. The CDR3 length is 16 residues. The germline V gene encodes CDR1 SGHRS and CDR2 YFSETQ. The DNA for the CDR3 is TGCGCCAGCAGCTCCTCTGGGACTAGCAGTGGCTACGAGCAGTACTTC. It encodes CASSSSGTSSGYEQYF.

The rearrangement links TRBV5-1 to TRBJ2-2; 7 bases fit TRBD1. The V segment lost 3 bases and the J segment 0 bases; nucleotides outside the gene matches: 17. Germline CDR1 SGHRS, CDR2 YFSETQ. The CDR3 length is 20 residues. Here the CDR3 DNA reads TGCGCCAGCAGCTCCACAACCCTAAGCCGACAGGGTTCGAACACCGGGGAGCTGTTTTTT. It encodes CASSSTTLSRQGSNTGELFF.